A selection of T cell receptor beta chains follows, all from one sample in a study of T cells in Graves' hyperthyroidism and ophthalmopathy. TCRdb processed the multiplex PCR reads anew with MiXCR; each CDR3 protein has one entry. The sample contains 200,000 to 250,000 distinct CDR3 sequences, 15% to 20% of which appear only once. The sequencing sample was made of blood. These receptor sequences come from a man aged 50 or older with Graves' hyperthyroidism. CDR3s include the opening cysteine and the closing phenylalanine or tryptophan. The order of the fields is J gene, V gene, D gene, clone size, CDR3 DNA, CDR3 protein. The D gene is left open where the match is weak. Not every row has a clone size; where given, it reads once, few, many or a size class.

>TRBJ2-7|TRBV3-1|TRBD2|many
TGTGCCAGCAGCCAAGGGTTAGCGGGTAACTACGAGCAGTACTTC
CASSQGLAGNYEQYF
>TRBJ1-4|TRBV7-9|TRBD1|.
TGTGCCAGCAGCTTACAGGGGGCCGGAGAGGGTGAAAAACTGTTTTTT
CASSLQGAGEGEKLFF
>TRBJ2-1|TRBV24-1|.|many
TGTGCCACCAGTGATTTAAGGACATTCCCCAGTGGGCAGTTCTTC
CATSDLRTFPSGQFF
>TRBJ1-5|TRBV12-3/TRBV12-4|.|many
TGTGCCAGCAGTGAGGGGGAGTTTGGCCGGTCCAGGCAGCCCCAGCATTTT
CASSEGEFGRSRQPQHF
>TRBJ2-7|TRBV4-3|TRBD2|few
TGCGCCAGCAGCCCTCGACTAGCGGAGGGAGGCTACGAGCAGTACTTC
CASSPRLAEGGYEQYF
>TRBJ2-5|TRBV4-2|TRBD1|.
TGTGCCAGCAGCCAAGTCCAGGACAGGGGACAAGAGACCCAGTACTTC
CASSQVQDRGQETQYF
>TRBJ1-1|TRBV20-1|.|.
TGCAGTGCCCCAAAACCGGGGAGAACTGAAGCTTTCTTT
CSAPKPGRTEAFF
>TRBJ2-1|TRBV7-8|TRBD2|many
TGTGCCAGCAGCACCGTCCTGACTAGCGGGGGATACAATGAGCAGTTCTTC
CASSTVLTSGGYNEQFF
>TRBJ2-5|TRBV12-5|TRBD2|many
TGTGCTAGTGCCTCCGTAGCGGGAGGAGAGACCCAGTACTTC
CASASVAGGETQYF
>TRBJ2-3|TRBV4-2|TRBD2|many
TGTGCCAGCAGCCCTCGGACTAGCGTCGCGGATACGCAGTATTTT
CASSPRTSVADTQYF
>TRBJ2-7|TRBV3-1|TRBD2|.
TGTGCCAGCAGCTTTGGACTAGCGGGAGAGACTTACGAGCAGTACTTC
CASSFGLAGETYEQYF
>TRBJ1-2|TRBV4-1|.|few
TGCGCCAGCAGCCTTACGATTGAAGCTAACTATGGCTACACCTTC
CASSLTIEANYGYTF
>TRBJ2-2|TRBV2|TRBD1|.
TGTGCCAGCAGCACCCCGGGACAGGGGTCGAACACCGGGGAGCTGTTTTTT
CASSTPGQGSNTGELFF
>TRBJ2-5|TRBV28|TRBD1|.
TGTGCCAGCAGCTGGGACAGGGAAAAGGAGACCCAGTACTTC
CASSWDREKETQYF
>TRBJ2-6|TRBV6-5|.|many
TGTGCCAGCAGTTACAGTGTTGGGGGTAGTGGGGCCAACGTCCTGACTTTC
CASSYSVGGSGANVLTF
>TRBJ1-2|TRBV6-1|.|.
TGTGCCAGCAGGACCCAAGAGTCCGTGGATTGCTACACCTTC
CASRTQESVDCYTF
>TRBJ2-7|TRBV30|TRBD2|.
TGTGCCTGGGCACCGGGACTAGCGGGCCAAGGCTACGAGCAGTACTTC
CAWAPGLAGQGYEQYF
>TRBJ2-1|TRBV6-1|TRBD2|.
TGTGCCAGCAGTGGACTAGCGCGCGATGGGCAGTTCTTC
CASSGLARDGQFF
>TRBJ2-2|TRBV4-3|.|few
TGCGCCAGCAGCTCGGAGGGGGGCGCGGACACCGGGGAGCTGTTTTTT
CASSSEGGADTGELFF
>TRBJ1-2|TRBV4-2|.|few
TGTGCCAGCAGCCATCACCAGGAGGGCGGCTACACCTTC
CASSHHQEGGYTF
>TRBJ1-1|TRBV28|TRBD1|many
TGTGCCAGCAGTGGGGACAGGGAGGAGACTGAAGCTTTCTTT
CASSGDREETEAFF
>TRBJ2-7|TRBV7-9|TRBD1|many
TGTGCCAGCAGCTTAGTAGGTGGGACAGGGGAACACGAGCAGTACTTC
CASSLVGGTGEHEQYF
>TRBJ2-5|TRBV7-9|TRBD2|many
TGTGCCAGCAGCCTGGGACTAGCGGGAGGAACACAAGAGACCCAGTACTTC
CASSLGLAGGTQETQYF
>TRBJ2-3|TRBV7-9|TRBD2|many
TGTGCCAGCAGCATAGGGACTAGCGGGAGTGCAGATACGCAGTATTTT
CASSIGTSGSADTQYF
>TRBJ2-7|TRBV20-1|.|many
TGCAGTGCTAGAGGACCCCTAGGAGCGGGACATGGAGAGCAGTACTTC
CSARGPLGAGHGEQYF
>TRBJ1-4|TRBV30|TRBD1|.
TGTGCCTGTTTAGGGGGGACAGGGGCCAGAACCACTGAAAAACTGTTTTTT
CACLGGTGARTTEKLFF
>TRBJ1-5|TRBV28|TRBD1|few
TGTGCCAGCACTGACAGGGGAAAGGTTCAGCCCCAGCATTTT
CASTDRGKVQPQHF